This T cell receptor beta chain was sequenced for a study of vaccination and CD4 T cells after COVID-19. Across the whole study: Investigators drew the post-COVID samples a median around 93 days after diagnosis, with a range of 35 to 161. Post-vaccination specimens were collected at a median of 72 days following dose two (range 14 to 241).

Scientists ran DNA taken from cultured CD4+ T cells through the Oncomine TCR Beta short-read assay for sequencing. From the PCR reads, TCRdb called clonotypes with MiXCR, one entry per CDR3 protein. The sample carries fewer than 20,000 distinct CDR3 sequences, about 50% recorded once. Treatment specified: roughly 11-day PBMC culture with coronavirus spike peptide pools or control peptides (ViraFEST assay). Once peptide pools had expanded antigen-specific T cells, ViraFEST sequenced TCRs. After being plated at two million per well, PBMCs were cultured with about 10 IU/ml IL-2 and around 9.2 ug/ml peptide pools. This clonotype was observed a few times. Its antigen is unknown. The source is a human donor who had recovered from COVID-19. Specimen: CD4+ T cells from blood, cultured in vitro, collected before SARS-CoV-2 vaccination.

Here the CDR3 reads CASSLATSRLAGEGDTQYF. The CDR3 DNA is TGTGCCAGCAGCTTAGCGACCTCAAGACTAGCGGGAGAGGGAGATACGCAGTATTTT. The gene calls are TRBV7-9 and TRBJ2-3; 12 nucleotides line up with TRBD2. This CDR3 spans 19 amino acids. After removal of 0 bases from V and 5 bases from J, the junction contained 12 bases not matched to a gene. CDR1 and CDR2 from the germline V gene are SEHNR and FQNEAQ (reference sequence).